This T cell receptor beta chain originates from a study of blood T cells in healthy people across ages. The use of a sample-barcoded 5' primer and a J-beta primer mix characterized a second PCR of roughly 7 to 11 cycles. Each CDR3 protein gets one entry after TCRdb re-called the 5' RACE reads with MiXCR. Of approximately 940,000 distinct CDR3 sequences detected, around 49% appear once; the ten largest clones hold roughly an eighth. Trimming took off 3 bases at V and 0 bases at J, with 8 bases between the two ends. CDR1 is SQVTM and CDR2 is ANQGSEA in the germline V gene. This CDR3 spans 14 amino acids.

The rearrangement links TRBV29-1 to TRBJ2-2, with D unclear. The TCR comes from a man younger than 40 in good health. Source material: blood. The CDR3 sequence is CSVDGGANTGELFF. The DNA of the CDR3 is TGCAGCGTTGACGGCGGCGCGAACACCGGGGAGCTGTTTTTT.